This T cell receptor (beta chain) is from a study of T-cell reconstitution after alpha-beta-depleted transplantation in children. Whole-study findings and limits: Expanded graft clones numbering several hundred reportedly gave rise to alpha-beta T cells about two months after transplant. By one year post-transplant, T-cell counts and diversity largely arose from T cells that were newly produced. It was surviving recipient T cells and thymic progenitors that gave some patients high TCRbeta diversity at day 60.

This clonotype was observed many times. Its specificity is unknown. The CDR3 contains 16 residues. The germline V gene has CDR1 MDHEN and CDR2 SYDVKM. Trimming removed 5 bases from V and 10 bases from J, with 21 bases in between. A library of TCRbeta sequences, prepared with unique molecular identifiers, was generated. TCRdb re-called the PCR reads with MiXCR, one entry per CDR3 protein. The sample has around 300,000 distinct CDR3 sequences; 9.5% to 13% are singletons. The material was peripheral blood, obtained 180 days after TCRalphabeta/CD19-depleted stem cell transplant. The TCR comes from a male patient between 2 and 10 years old who had a stem cell transplant for chronic granulomatous disease, so the T cells may come from the graft donor. The rearrangement joins TRBV28 to TRBJ1-6; D is perhaps TRBD1 (6 bases). In DNA form, the CDR3 reads TGTGCCAGCAGTCCCTTTGGGGGCAGGGTGGACTCACCCCTCCACTTT. As protein: CASSPFGGRVDSPLHF.